Listed below are T cell receptor beta chains from one sample, sequenced in a study of beta chain features in type 1 diabetes. The protocol was immunoSEQ multiplex PCR, while the TCRdb copy is restricted to in-frame clones and leaves out a portion. The repertoire includes 200,000 to 250,000 clones, 25% to 30% of them detected once, and more than 3% sits in the top ten. The sequencing input was central memory CD4+ T cells from blood. The source is a man aged 25-45 years in good health. Each CDR3 is given with its conserved first and last residue. The D gene is left open where the match is weak. Size tells how often a clone was seen (once, few, many) or the class of an expanded clone, and some rows leave it out.

V	J	size	D	length	DNA	CDR3
TRBV2	TRBJ2-3	many	-	15	TGTGCCAGCAGTGGGGGGACCTTGCGCCCAGATACGCAGTATTTT	CASSGGTLRPDTQYF
TRBV10-1	TRBJ1-5	-	-	15	TGCGCCAGCAGTGAGGGGGGGGCGGGCAATCAGCCCCAGCATTTT	CASSEGGAGNQPQHF
TRBV29-1	TRBJ2-5	-	-	13	TGTAGCGTTGAAGGGGGTACTGGGTGGACCCAGTACTTC	CSVEGGTGWTQYF
TRBV5-1	TRBJ1-2	-	-	14	TGCGCCAGCAGCTTGTTGGCGGAGAACTATGGCTACACCTTC	CASSLLAENYGYTF
TRBV11-2	TRBJ2-5	-	-	15	TGTGCCAGCAGCTTAGACAGGGCAGGGGAGGAGACCCAGTACTTC	CASSLDRAGEETQYF
TRBV30	TRBJ2-1	-	TRBD2	15	TGTGCCTGGATTCTGGGCGGGAGGACCTACAATGAGCAGTTCTTC	CAWILGGRTYNEQFF
TRBV5-6	TRBJ2-4	-	-	16	TGTGCCAGCAGCTTGATGGAAAATCTAGCCAAAAACATTCAGTACTTC	CASSLMENLAKNIQYF
TRBV30	TRBJ1-3	few	TRBD1	13	TGTGCCTGGGGGACAGTCTCTGGAAACACCATATATTTT	CAWGTVSGNTIYF
TRBV7-2	TRBJ1-3	few	-	15	TGTGCCAGCAGCTCGACGCCCAGCTCTGGAAACACCATATATTTT	CASSSTPSSGNTIYF
TRBV2	TRBJ2-3	-	-	13	TGTGCCAGCAGTCGCGGGGAGACAGATACGCAGTATTTT	CASSRGETDTQYF
TRBV2	TRBJ2-1	-	-	11	TGTGCCAGCACACGTTACAATGAGCAGTTCTTC	CASTRYNEQFF
TRBV4-1	TRBJ2-1	few	-	12	TGCGCCAGCAGCCACCATAGGGGTGAGCAGTTCTTC	CASSHHRGEQFF
TRBV29-1	TRBJ2-7	-	-	10	TGCAGCGTTTTTACGAACGAGCAGTACTTC	CSVFTNEQYF
TRBV30	TRBJ1-6	-	TRBD1	15	TGTGCCTGGAGTGTCCGACAGGGGGCTGATTCACCCCTCCACTTT	CAWSVRQGADSPLHF
TRBV18	TRBJ2-3	few	-	14	TGTGCCAGCTCACCTCCGGAGGGCACAGATACGCAGTATTTT	CASSPPEGTDTQYF
TRBV28	TRBJ2-7	-	TRBD1	13	TGTGCCAGCAGTTCGCAACAGGGGTACGAGCAGTACTTC	CASSSQQGYEQYF
TRBV25-1	TRBJ1-1	-	-	12	TGTGCCAGCAGTGGCCCGAACACTGAAGCTTTCTTT	CASSGPNTEAFF
TRBV6-1	TRBJ2-4	few	-	17	TGTGCCAGCAGTGAGACTACGCCTCGGGGGACTAAAAACATTCAGTACTTC	CASSETTPRGTKNIQYF
TRBV10-3	TRBJ2-5	few	-	13	TGTGCCATCAGTGGGACAGCCCAAGAGACCCAGTACTTC	CAISGTAQETQYF
TRBV6-5	TRBJ2-7	-	TRBD2	16	TGTGCCAGCAGTTACTCGACGGCTAGCGGTATTTACGAGCAGTACTTC	CASSYSTASGIYEQYF
TRBV7-2	TRBJ2-7	few	TRBD1	15	TGTGCCAGCAGCTCAGACAGGGGATCCCACTACGAGCAGTACTTC	CASSSDRGSHYEQYF
TRBV7-2	TRBJ2-5	few	-	15	TGTGCCAGCAGCTTAAACGCGGGGGCGGGAGAGACCCAGTACTTC	CASSLNAGAGETQYF
TRBV15	TRBJ2-7	many	-	14	TGTGCCACCAGCCCCGCACCGAGTTCCTACGAGCAGTACTTC	CATSPAPSSYEQYF
TRBV9	TRBJ2-2	few	TRBD1	16	TGTGCCAGCACCCTCAGGGGGACCAGGGACACCGGGGAGCTGTTTTTT	CASTLRGTRDTGELFF
TRBV4-1	TRBJ1-5	-	-	13	TGCGCCAGCAGCCAAGAGGAGAATCAGCCCCAGCATTTT	CASSQEENQPQHF
TRBV4-3	TRBJ2-5	many	-	16	TGCGCCAGCAGCCAAGATACAGTGAAGTACCAAGAGACCCAGTACTTC	CASSQDTVKYQETQYF
TRBV6-1	TRBJ1-2	-	-	12	TGTGCCAGCAATGGACAGACGAATGGCTACACCTTC	CASNGQTNGYTF
TRBV5-4	TRBJ2-3	-	TRBD2	13	TGTGCCGGCCAGCGGGAGAATACAGATACGCAGTATTTT	CAGQRENTDTQYF
TRBV7-8	TRBJ2-1	-	TRBD2	16	TGTGCCAGCAGCCCCTTTGGAGCGGGAGTGTTCGGTGAGCAGTTCTTC	CASSPFGAGVFGEQFF
TRBV19	TRBJ1-5	-	-	15	TGTGCCAGTACCATCGCAGGGCTTAGCAATCAGCCCCAGCATTTT	CASTIAGLSNQPQHF
TRBV7-2	TRBJ1-1	-	-	13	TGTGCCAGCAGCTTGACACAGGACACTGAAGCTTTCTTT	CASSLTQDTEAFF
TRBV23-1	TRBJ1-1	-	-	15	TGCGCCAGCAGTCAACTGGGACGGCCGAACACTGAAGCTTTCTTT	CASSQLGRPNTEAFF
TRBV30	TRBJ2-3	few	-	14	TGTGCCTGGAGGCTCGGTCATGGCACAGATACGCAGTATTTT	CAWRLGHGTDTQYF
TRBV2	TRBJ2-7	-	-	13	TGTGCCAGCAGTGAAGGGACAGCCTACGAGCAGTACTTC	CASSEGTAYEQYF
TRBV5-6	TRBJ2-3	-	-	18	TGTGCCAGCAGCTTGGGGACCCGGGACACCCTAAGCACAGATACGCAGTATTTT	CASSLGTRDTLSTDTQYF
TRBV25-1	TRBJ1-1	-	TRBD1	13	TGTGCCAGCAGTCGTCAGGGGGGCACTGAAGCTTTCTTT	CASSRQGGTEAFF
TRBV2	TRBJ1-6	-	-	16	TGTGCCAGCAGCCCTATGGAGGGCTTTAATAATTCACCCCTCCACTTT	CASSPMEGFNNSPLHF
TRBV7-9	TRBJ2-1	-	-	12	TGTGCCAGCAGCCTCGGGTCTCTCAGCCCGTTCTTC	CASSLGSLSPFF
TRBV29-1	TRBJ1-5	-	-	12	TGCAGCGTTGTTACTCCCGACCAGCCCCAGCATTTT	CSVVTPDQPQHF
TRBV27	TRBJ2-3	few	TRBD2	18	TGTGCCAGCAGATCGGACTTCAACTGGGGCGGGAGGCGGGATACGCAGTATTTT	CASRSDFNWGGRRDTQYF
TRBV7-9	TRBJ2-3	few	-	17	TGTGCCAGCAGCCCTCCGTTCCGGTTCCCGAAACGGGATACGCAGTATTTT	CASSPPFRFPKRDTQYF
TRBV21-1	TRBJ2-3	few	-	16	TGTGCCAGCAGCAAAGGAGGGCGCGTTGTTACAGATACGCAGTATTTT	CASSKGGRVVTDTQYF
TRBV20-1	TRBJ1-1	few	-	10	TGCAGCCGGTGGAACACTGAAGCTTTCTTT	CSRWNTEAFF
TRBV6-1	TRBJ1-1	few	-	15	TGTGCCAGCAGTGAAGGGAGGTTGGGGGACACTGAAGCTTTCTTT	CASSEGRLGDTEAFF
TRBV29-1	TRBJ2-2	-	-	14	TGCAGCGTTGCCGGGCCCTCGAACACCGGGGAGCTGTTTTTT	CSVAGPSNTGELFF
TRBV7-2	TRBJ2-3	many	-	18	TGTGCCAGCAGCCCTAGCCGAACCTCAGGAGGATCCCCAGATACGCAGTATTTT	CASSPSRTSGGSPDTQYF
TRBV10-3	TRBJ2-7	few	-	11	TGTGCCATCAGTTACAAGGACGAGCAGTACTTC	CAISYKDEQYF